The rows below give T cell receptor beta chains drawn from one sample of a study of control samples from healthy donors and cancer patients. Clones were sequenced by immunoSEQ multiplex PCR, and TCRdb holds only the in-frame ones, with some missing. The profile covers about 130,000 clones, with roughly 91% appearing a single time and roughly 7.8% taken by the ten largest. The sequencing sample was made of PBMCs. The receptors originated from a man aged 50-60 years with head and neck cancer. CDR3s include the opening cysteine and the closing phenylalanine or tryptophan. D genes are given only for firm matches.

CDR3aa,d_gene,v_gene,j_gene
CAGRDRGTGELFF,TRBD1,TRBV6-5,TRBJ2-2
CASSLRTSGLTDTQYF,TRBD2,TRBV28,TRBJ2-3
CASSQTGATGELFF,TRBD1,TRBV5-1,TRBJ2-2
CASSYRPTGELFF,NA,TRBV6-2/TRBV6-3,TRBJ2-2
CASSLERQSNTEAFF,NA,TRBV28,TRBJ1-1
CASSSRTSPPGELFF,TRBD2,TRBV11-2,TRBJ2-2
CASSYLGTSTDTQYF,NA,TRBV6-5,TRBJ2-3
CASTSGLAGNYEQYF,TRBD2,TRBV6-5,TRBJ2-7
CASSLYSTPGQLDNYGYTF,NA,TRBV4-2,TRBJ1-2
CASIIGGGSSYNEQFF,TRBD1,TRBV11-2,TRBJ2-1
CASSTTSSGALYGYTF,NA,TRBV19,TRBJ1-2
CSVSRRDILQETQYF,NA,TRBV29-1,TRBJ2-5
CASSLQGAGTDTQYF,TRBD1,TRBV7-3,TRBJ2-3
CASSSGREETQYF,NA,TRBV6-4,TRBJ2-5
CASSLGSRDRGLRGTEAFF,TRBD1,TRBV11-3,TRBJ1-1
CASSPFPGHNEQFF,NA,TRBV10-1,TRBJ2-1
CASSMAVNTEAFF,NA,TRBV19,TRBJ1-1
CASSQGTSGRAETQYF,TRBD2,TRBV28,TRBJ2-5
CASSLELGTEAFF,NA,TRBV5-1,TRBJ1-1
CASSPGDRDGREQYF,TRBD1,TRBV7-9,TRBJ2-7
CASSPNRVAGGNEQFF,NA,TRBV5-1,TRBJ2-1
CAISEAGTGAHGYTF,TRBD1,TRBV10-3,TRBJ1-2
CAIGLAGDDEQFF,TRBD2,TRBV27,TRBJ2-1
CAAAPRAVYEQYF,NA,TRBV6-6,TRBJ2-7
CASSVAPAGEGNTEAFF,NA,TRBV9,TRBJ1-1
CASSFTVVRPLYEQYF,NA,TRBV12-1,TRBJ2-7
CASSPISGGVKQFF,TRBD2,TRBV3-1/TRBV3-2,TRBJ2-1
CASFPTLARGINEQFF,NA,TRBV19,TRBJ2-1
CASSLTSGVETQYF,NA,TRBV5-5,TRBJ2-5
CASRPSGSKPEAFF,NA,TRBV28,TRBJ1-1
CAWSGESNEKLFF,NA,TRBV30,TRBJ1-4
CASSPTGRSSSPLHF,NA,TRBV27,TRBJ1-6
CASSSPQGGLNTEAFF,NA,TRBV7-9,TRBJ1-1
CASSARDSSYEQYF,NA,TRBV3-1/TRBV3-2,TRBJ2-7
CASSPQGVANTEAFF,NA,TRBV2,TRBJ1-1
CASSATARGLTDTQYF,TRBD1,TRBV28,TRBJ2-3
CASSLGVQRQGNEKLFF,TRBD1,TRBV5-4,TRBJ1-4
CASSWGSLGQPQHF,NA,TRBV7-2,TRBJ1-5
CASSLAPRGRAKNIQYF,NA,TRBV5-1,TRBJ2-4
CASSPITRANTEAFF,NA,TRBV6-5,TRBJ1-1
CASSFAGEETQYF,NA,TRBV28,TRBJ2-5
CATSRAVRGIRNEQFF,NA,TRBV15,TRBJ2-1
CASRSSGRGNEQFF,TRBD2,TRBV28,TRBJ2-1
CSVEMVGAFF,NA,TRBV29-1,TRBJ1-1
CASRGGEQPQHF,NA,TRBV27,TRBJ1-5